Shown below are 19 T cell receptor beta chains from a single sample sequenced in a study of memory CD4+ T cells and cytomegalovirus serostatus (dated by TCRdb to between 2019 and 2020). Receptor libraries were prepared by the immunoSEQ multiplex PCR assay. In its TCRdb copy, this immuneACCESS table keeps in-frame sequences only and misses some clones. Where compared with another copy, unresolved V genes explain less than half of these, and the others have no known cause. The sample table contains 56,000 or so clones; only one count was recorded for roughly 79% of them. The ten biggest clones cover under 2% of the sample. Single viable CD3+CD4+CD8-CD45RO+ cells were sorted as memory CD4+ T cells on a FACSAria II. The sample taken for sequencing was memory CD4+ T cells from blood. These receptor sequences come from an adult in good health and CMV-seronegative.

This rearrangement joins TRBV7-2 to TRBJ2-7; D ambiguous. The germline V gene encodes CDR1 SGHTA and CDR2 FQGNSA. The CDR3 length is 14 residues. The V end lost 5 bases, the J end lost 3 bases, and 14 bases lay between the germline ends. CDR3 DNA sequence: TGTGCCAGCAGCCGGAGTACGGGCGGCTACGAGCAGTACTTC. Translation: CASSRSTGGYEQYF.

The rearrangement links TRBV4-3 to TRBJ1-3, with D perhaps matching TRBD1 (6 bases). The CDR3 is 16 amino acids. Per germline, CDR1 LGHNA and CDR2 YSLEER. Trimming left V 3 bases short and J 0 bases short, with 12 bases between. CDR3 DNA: TGCGCCAGCAGCCAGGGGGGCTCGAGCTCTGGAAACACCATATATTTT. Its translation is CASSQGGSSSGNTIYF.

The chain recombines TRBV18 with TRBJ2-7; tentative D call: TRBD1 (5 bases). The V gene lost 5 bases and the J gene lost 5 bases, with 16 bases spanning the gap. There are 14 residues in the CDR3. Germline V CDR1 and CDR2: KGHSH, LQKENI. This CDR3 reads CASSYPGRADEQYF. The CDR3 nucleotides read TGTGCCAGCTCATACCCCGGCAGGGCGGACGAGCAGTACTTC.

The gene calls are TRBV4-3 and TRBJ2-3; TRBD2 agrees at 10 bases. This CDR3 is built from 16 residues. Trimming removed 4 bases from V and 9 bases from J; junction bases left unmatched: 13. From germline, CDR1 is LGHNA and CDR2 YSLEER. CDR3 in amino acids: CASSLLSSSGGATQYF. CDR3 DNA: TGCGCCAGCAGCCTCCTGTCATCAAGCGGGGGGGCAACGCAGTATTTT.

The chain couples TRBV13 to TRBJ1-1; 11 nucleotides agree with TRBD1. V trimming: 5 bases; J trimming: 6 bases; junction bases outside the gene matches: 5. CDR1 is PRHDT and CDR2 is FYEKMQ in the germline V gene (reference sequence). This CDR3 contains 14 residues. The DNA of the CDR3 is TGTGCCAGCAGCATGGACAGGGGGCGGGCTGAAGCTTTCTTT. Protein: CASSMDRGRAEAFF.

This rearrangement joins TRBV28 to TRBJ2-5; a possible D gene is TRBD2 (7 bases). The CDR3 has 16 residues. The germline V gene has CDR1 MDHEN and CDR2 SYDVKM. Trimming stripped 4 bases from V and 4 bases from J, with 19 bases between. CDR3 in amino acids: CASSWAQAGALETQYF. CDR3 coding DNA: TGTGCCAGCAGTTGGGCTCAGGCGGGGGCGCTAGAGACCCAGTACTTC. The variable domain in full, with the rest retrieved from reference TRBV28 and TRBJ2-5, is DVKVTQSSRYLVKRTGEKVFLECVQDMDHENMFWYRQDPGLGLRLIYFSYDVKMKEKGDIPEGYSVSREKKERFSLILESASTNQTSMYLCASSWAQAGALETQYFGPGTRLLVL.

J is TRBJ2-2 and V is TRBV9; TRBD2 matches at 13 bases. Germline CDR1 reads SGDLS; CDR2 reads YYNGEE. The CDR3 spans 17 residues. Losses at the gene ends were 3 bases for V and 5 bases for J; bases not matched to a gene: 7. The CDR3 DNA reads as TGTGCCAGCAGCGCGACACAGACTAGCGGGAGGACCGGGGAGCTGTTTTTT. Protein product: CASSATQTSGRTGELFF.

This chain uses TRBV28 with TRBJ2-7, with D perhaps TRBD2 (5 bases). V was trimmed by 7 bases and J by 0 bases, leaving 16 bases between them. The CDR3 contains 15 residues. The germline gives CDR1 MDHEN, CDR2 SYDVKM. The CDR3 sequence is CASNDWSTSSYEQYF. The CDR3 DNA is TGTGCCAGCAATGACTGGAGTACTAGCTCCTACGAGCAGTACTTC. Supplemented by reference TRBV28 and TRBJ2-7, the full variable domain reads DVKVTQSSRYLVKRTGEKVFLECVQDMDHENMFWYRQDPGLGLRLIYFSYDVKMKEKGDIPEGYSVSREKKERFSLILESASTNQTSMYLCASNDWSTSSYEQYFGPGTRLTVT.

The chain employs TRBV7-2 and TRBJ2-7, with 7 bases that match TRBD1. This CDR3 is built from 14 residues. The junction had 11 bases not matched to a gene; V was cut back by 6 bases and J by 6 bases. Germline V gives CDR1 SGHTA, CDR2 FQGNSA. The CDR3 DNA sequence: TGTGCCAGCAGAAAAGGGACAGACATCTCCGAGCAGTACTTC. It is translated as CASRKGTDISEQYF.

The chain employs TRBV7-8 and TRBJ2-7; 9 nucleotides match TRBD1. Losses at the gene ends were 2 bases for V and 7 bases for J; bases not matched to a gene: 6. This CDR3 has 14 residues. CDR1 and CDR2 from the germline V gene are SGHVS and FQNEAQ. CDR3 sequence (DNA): TGTGCCAGCAGCTTACTACAGGGGGCTAGTGAGCAGTACTTC. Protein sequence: CASSLLQGASEQYF.

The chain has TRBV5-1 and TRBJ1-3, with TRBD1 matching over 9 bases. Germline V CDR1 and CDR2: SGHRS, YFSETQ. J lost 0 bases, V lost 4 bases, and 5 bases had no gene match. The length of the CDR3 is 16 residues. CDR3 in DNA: TGCGCCAGCAGCACTACAGGGGGCAGCTCTGGAAACACCATATATTTT. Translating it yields CASSTTGGSSGNTIYF.

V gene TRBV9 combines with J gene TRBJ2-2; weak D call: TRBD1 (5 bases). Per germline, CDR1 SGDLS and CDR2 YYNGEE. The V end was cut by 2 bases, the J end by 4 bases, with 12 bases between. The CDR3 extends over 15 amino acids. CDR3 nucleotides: TGTGCCAGCAGCGTCCAAGGGGCAGCCACCGGGGAGCTGTTTTTT. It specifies CASSVQGAATGELFF.

The CDR3 bases are TGTGCCAGCAGTGCTGAGGATACGCAGTATTTT. Its protein product is CASSAEDTQYF. The rearrangement joins TRBV2 to TRBJ2-3; no clear D gene. Germline V lookup: CDR1 SNHLY, CDR2 FYNNEI. Trimming removed 4 bases from V and 6 bases from J, with 5 bases in between. The CDR3 is made up of 11 amino acids.

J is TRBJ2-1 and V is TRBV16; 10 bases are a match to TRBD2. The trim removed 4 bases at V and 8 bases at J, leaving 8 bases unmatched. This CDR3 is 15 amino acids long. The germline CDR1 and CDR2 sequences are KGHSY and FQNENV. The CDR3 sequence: CASSPPSGGVYEQFF. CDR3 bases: TGTGCCAGCAGCCCTCCTAGCGGGGGCGTCTATGAGCAGTTCTTC.

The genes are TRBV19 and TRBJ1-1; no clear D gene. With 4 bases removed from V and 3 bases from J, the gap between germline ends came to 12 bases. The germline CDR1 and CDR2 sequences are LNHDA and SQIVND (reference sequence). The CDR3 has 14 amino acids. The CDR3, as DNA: TGTGCCAGTAGTAGGACGGGTCTGGACACTGAAGCTTTCTTT. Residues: CASSRTGLDTEAFF.

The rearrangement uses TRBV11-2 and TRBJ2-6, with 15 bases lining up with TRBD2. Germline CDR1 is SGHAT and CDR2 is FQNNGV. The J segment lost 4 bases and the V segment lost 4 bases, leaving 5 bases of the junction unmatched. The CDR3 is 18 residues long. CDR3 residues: CASSWGLAGGPGANVLTF. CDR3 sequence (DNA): TGTGCCAGCAGCTGGGGACTAGCGGGAGGCCCCGGGGCCAACGTCCTGACTTTC.

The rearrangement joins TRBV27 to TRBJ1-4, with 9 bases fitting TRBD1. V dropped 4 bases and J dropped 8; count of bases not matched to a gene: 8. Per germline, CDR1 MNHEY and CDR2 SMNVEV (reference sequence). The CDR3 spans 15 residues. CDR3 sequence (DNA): TGTGCCAGCAGTTCGGGGGGGACAGGGCGAGAAAAACTGTTTTTT. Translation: CASSSGGTGREKLFF.

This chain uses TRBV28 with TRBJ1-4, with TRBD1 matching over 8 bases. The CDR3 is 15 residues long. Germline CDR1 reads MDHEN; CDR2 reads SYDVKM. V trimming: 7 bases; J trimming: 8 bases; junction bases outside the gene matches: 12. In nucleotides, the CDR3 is TGTGCCAGCAACCCATGGGGACAGGCGGGAGAAAAACTGTTTTTT. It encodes CASNPWGQAGEKLFF.

CDR3: CASSVALGNTGELFF. CDR3 DNA: TGTGCCAGCAGCGTAGCCTTGGGGAACACCGGGGAGCTGTTTTTT. This chain joins TRBV9 and TRBJ2-2, with no clear D. CDR3 length equals 15 residues. Germline-derived CDR1 and CDR2 are SGDLS and YYNGEE. Trimming removed 0 bases from V and 1 base from J, with 7 bases in between.